The 10 T cell receptor beta chains below come from one sample, sequenced in a study of siplizumab effects on memory and regulatory T cells. Libraries were prepared by immunoSEQ multiplex PCR; TCRdb keeps only in-frame clonotypes and omits some of them. The sample lists over 95,000 clones, 85% to 95% seen once, with approximately 0.17% in the top ten. The sequenced sample was non-Treg CD4+ T cells sorted from blood. The receptors were gathered from a human donor in good health.

The V gene is TRBV7-3, the J gene TRBJ2-1; TRBD2 matches 7 bases. Germline-derived CDR1 and CDR2 are SGHTA and FQGTGA. CDR3 length: 15 residues. The trim removed 2 bases at V and 4 bases at J, leaving 5 bases unmatched. The CDR3 spells CASSLVGGGYNEQFF. DNA of the CDR3: TGTGCCAGCAGCTTAGTTGGCGGGGGTTACAATGAGCAGTTCTTC.

This clone was counted a few times. The genes are TRBV5-5 and TRBJ1-5; possible D gene TRBD1, 5 bases. Germline V gene data show CDR1 as SGHKS and CDR2 as YYEKEE (reference sequence). Trimming took off 0 bases at V and 0 bases at J, with 7 bases between the two ends. The CDR3 extends over 15 amino acids. CDR3 loop: CASSLGQNSNQPQHF. As DNA, the CDR3 is TGTGCCAGCAGCTTGGGACAGAATAGCAATCAGCCCCAGCATTTT. Full variable domain (missing parts from reference TRBV5-5 and TRBJ1-5): DAGVTQSPTHLIKTRGQQVTLRCSPISGHKSVSWYQQVLGQGPQFIFQYYEKEERGRGNFPDRFSARQFPNYSSELNVNALLLGDSALYLCASSLGQNSNQPQHFGDGTRLSIL.

The rearrangement links TRBV27 to TRBJ2-3; perhaps TRBD2 as D (5 bases). The CDR3 spans 16 residues. Germline V gene sequence: CDR1 MNHEY, CDR2 SMNVEV (reference sequence). Trimming removed 6 bases at V and 4 bases at J, with 20 bases between. The CDR3 DNA is TGTGCCAGCAGCATCGTACGGCAGTTTAGCGCAGATACGCAGTATTTT. It translates to CASSIVRQFSADTQYF.

J is TRBJ1-2 and V is TRBV7-8; 12 bases map to TRBD1. Trimming cost V 5 bases and J 9 bases; bases outside gene matches: 10. From germline, CDR1 is SGHVS and CDR2 FQNEAQ. This CDR3 is 15 amino acids long. DNA of the CDR3: TGTGCCAGCAGCACCCAGCGGGACAGGGGGCAGAGCTACACCTTC. The encoded protein is CASSTQRDRGQSYTF.

The V gene is TRBV6-5, the J gene TRBJ1-2, with a weak D call TRBD1 (6 bases). Trimming stripped 5 bases from V and 2 bases from J, with 15 bases between. Germline CDR1 reads MNHEY; CDR2 reads SVGAGI. The CDR3 totals 15 residues. CDR3 amino acids: CASSPRQVANYGYTF. The CDR3 DNA reads as TGTGCCAGCAGTCCCCGACAGGTCGCGAACTATGGCTACACCTTC.

The chain combines TRBV15 with TRBJ1-2, with D unresolved. Trimming left V 4 bases short and J 5 bases short, with 14 bases between. CDR3 size: 14 residues. CDR1 and CDR2 (germline): LNHNV, YYDKDF (reference sequence). CDR3 coding DNA: TGTGCCACCAGCAAGGAGGGAACCGATTATGGCTACACCTTC. Translated: CATSKEGTDYGYTF.

The rearrangement joins TRBV27 to TRBJ1-5; D is perhaps TRBD1 (6 bases). This CDR3 has 13 residues. Germline V lookup: CDR1 MNHEY, CDR2 SMNVEV (reference sequence). V was cut by 6 bases and J by 4 bases, with 10 bases left in between. The CDR3 protein is CASSYRENQPQHF. CDR3 sequence (DNA): TGTGCCAGCAGCTACAGGGAGAATCAGCCCCAGCATTTT.

The chain carries TRBV5-1 and TRBJ2-7, with D perhaps matching TRBD1 or TRBD2 (5 bases each). This CDR3 is built from 14 residues. The germline V gene encodes CDR1 SGHRS and CDR2 YFSETQ. V was shortened by 4 bases and J by 6 bases, with 17 bases between the two germline ends. The CDR3 nucleotides read TGCGCCAGCAGCCGGGGAGAGGGGCAGCGCGAGCAGTACTTC. Its protein is CASSRGEGQREQYF.

The chain links TRBV19 to TRBJ2-5, with 9 positions matching TRBD1. V lost 10 bases and J lost 5; bases outside the gene matches: 11. The CDR3 has 14 amino acids. Per germline, CDR1 LNHDA and CDR2 SQIVND (reference sequence). The CDR3 sequence is CATSPGTGFETQYF. For the CDR3, the DNA is TGTGCCACCAGCCCCGGGACAGGGTTCGAGACCCAGTACTTC. Filled out from reference TRBV19 and TRBJ2-5, the complete variable domain reads DGGITQSPKYLFRKEGQNVTLSCEQNLNHDAMYWYRQDPGQGLRLIYYSQIVNDFQKGDIAEGYSVSREKKESFPLTVTSAQKNPTAFYLCATSPGTGFETQYFGPGTRLLVL.

The chain has TRBV9 and TRBJ1-6; possibly TRBD1 for D (5 bases). V lost 1 base to trimming and J lost 8 bases, with 13 bases between them. In germline, CDR1 is SGDLS, CDR2 YYNGEE. CDR3 length: 15 amino acids. The CDR3 region is CASSVSQADHSPLHF. DNA of the CDR3: TGTGCCAGCAGCGTATCACAGGCAGATCATTCACCCCTCCACTTT. Together with reference TRBV9 and TRBJ1-6, the CDR3 gives the full variable domain: DSGVTQTPKHLITATGQRVTLRCSPRSGDLSVYWYQQSLDQGLQFLIQYYNGEERAKGNILERFSAQQFPDLHSELNLSSLELGDSALYFCASSVSQADHSPLHFGNGTRLTVT.